These T cell receptor beta chains were read from a single sample in a study of technical replicates of blood from several donors. Generated by immunoSEQ multiplex PCR, the TCRdb table keeps only in-frame clones and is missing some. Of 65,000 to 90,000 clones listed, more than 85% are singletons. The specimen sequenced was T cells isolated from PBMCs. Source of these receptors: a human donor in good health. CDR3s include the opening cysteine and the closing phenylalanine or tryptophan. The order of the fields is V gene, D gene, J gene, clone size, CDR3 DNA, CDR3 protein. The D gene is left open where the match is weak. Not every row has a clone size; where given, it reads once, few, many or a size class.

>TRBV7-9|TRBD1|TRBJ1-1|-
TGTGCCAGCAGCTTAGGACAGGGGGCTGTTAACGCTGAAGCTTTCTTT
CASSLGQGAVNAEAFF
>TRBV4-1|-|TRBJ2-1|once
TGCGCCAGCAGCGGCGGTGAGCAGTTCTTC
CASSGGEQFF
>TRBV19|TRBD2|TRBJ2-2|few
TGTGCCAGTAGTATATTGGGGGGGATAAACACCGGGGAGCTGTTTTTT
CASSILGGINTGELFF
>TRBV6-4|TRBD2|TRBJ2-1|-
TGTGCCAGCAGCGTTCTAGCGGGAGGCTACAATGAGCAGTTCTTC
CASSVLAGGYNEQFF
>TRBV11-2|-|TRBJ2-7|-
TGTGCCAGCAGCTTAGCCCACGGCTCCTACGAGCAGTACTTC
CASSLAHGSYEQYF
>TRBV5-4|TRBD2|TRBJ2-5|-
TGTGCCAGCAGCCTTGGGGGGGACGAGACCCAGTACTTC
CASSLGGDETQYF
>TRBV19|-|TRBJ1-5|-
TGTGCCAGTAGTATAAGTTTCAGGGACCAGCATTTT
CASSISFRDQHF
>TRBV25-1|-|TRBJ1-4|once
TGTGCCACGGGTTTCGGGGAGACGGCATCTAATGAAAAACTGTTTTTT
CATGFGETASNEKLFF
>TRBV5-1|-|TRBJ2-2|-
TGCGCCAGCAGTGACACAGACACCGGGGAGCTGTTTTTT
CASSDTDTGELFF
>TRBV21-1|-|TRBJ1-5|-
TGTGCCAGCAGCAAATCTTACAGCGGGCGGCACAATCAGCCCCAGCATTTT
CASSKSYSGRHNQPQHF
>TRBV19|-|TRBJ1-5|-
TGTGCCAGTAGCCCCTTCGATCAGCCCCAGCATTTT
CASSPFDQPQHF
>TRBV18|-|TRBJ2-6|-
TGTGCCAGCTCACCCCGCGACTCTGGGGCCAACGTCCTGACTTTC
CASSPRDSGANVLTF
>TRBV6-1|-|TRBJ1-5|-
TGTGCCAGCAGTGACAATAGCAATCAGCCCCAGCATTTT
CASSDNSNQPQHF
>TRBV29-1|TRBD1|TRBJ1-1|few
TGCAGCGTTGAACCGACAGGGGGGAACACTGAAGCTTTCTTT
CSVEPTGGNTEAFF
>TRBV28|-|TRBJ2-7|-
TGTGCCAGCAGTTCTACCGGAGAGACTAGGAGCTACGAGCAGTACTTC
CASSSTGETRSYEQYF
>TRBV15|-|TRBJ2-7|-
TGTGCCACCAGCAGAGGCAGTCGTGGTTCTTACGAGCAGTACTTC
CATSRGSRGSYEQYF
>TRBV6-5|-|TRBJ2-5|-
TGTGCCAGCAGTTACAACGCAGGGCAAGAGACCCAGTACTTC
CASSYNAGQETQYF
>TRBV18|TRBD2|TRBJ2-1|few
TGTGCCAGCTCGTCCAACCCTTCAACCGGGACTATCAGCAATGAGCAGTTCTTC
CASSSNPSTGTISNEQFF
>TRBV5-4|TRBD2|TRBJ2-3|-
TGTGCCAGCAGCTTCAGCGGGGGGGCCTTAGATACGCAGTATTTT
CASSFSGGALDTQYF
>TRBV15|TRBD2|TRBJ2-4|-
TGTGCCACCAGCAGAGGACTAGCGGAGGCCAAAAACATTCAGTACTTC
CATSRGLAEAKNIQYF
>TRBV29-1|-|TRBJ2-7|-
TGCAGCGTTTTGGGCAGGTCAGGCTACGAGCAGTACTTC
CSVLGRSGYEQYF
>TRBV2|TRBD1|TRBJ1-3|-
TGTGCCAGCAGTGGACAGGGGGCTGGAAACACCATATATTTT
CASSGQGAGNTIYF
>TRBV28|-|TRBJ2-2|-
TGTGCCAGCGGGGTCGGAGGACCCGGGGAGCTGTTTTTT
CASGVGGPGELFF
>TRBV28|TRBD1|TRBJ1-5|few
TGTGCCAGCAGTTTTTTGACAGGGCTGGATCAGCCCCAGCATTTT
CASSFLTGLDQPQHF
>TRBV19|-|TRBJ1-2|-
TGTGCCAGTAGGAACCCCAGGGCGTCAAACTATGGCTACACCTTC
CASRNPRASNYGYTF
>TRBV5-1|TRBD1|TRBJ1-2|-
TGCGCCAGCAGCGGTTCCGGGACAGGTGACTATGGCTACACCTTC
CASSGSGTGDYGYTF
>TRBV5-4|TRBD2|TRBJ2-7|-
TGTGCCAGCAGCTTACATACGGGAGGGCCGGGCTACGAGCAGTACTTC
CASSLHTGGPGYEQYF
>TRBV2|-|TRBJ1-2|-
TGTGCCAGCAGTGATACCGCAGGGTTTTATGGCTACACCTTC
CASSDTAGFYGYTF
>TRBV27|TRBD1|TRBJ2-7|-
TGTGCCAGCAGTAATCCGGGACAGGGCTCCTACGAGCAGTACTTC
CASSNPGQGSYEQYF
>TRBV9|-|TRBJ1-2|-
TGTGCCAGCAGCCTCGTGGGGGGAGGCGGCTACACCTTC
CASSLVGGGGYTF
>TRBV5-1|-|TRBJ1-6|-
TGCGCCAGCAGCTTTGACAGGATAGGGCGTTATGATTCACCCCTCCACTTT
CASSFDRIGRYDSPLHF
>TRBV10-3|TRBD1|TRBJ2-7|-
TGTGCCATCATGCCCGGACAGGGAGACTACGAGCAGTACTTC
CAIMPGQGDYEQYF
>TRBV7-6|-|TRBJ2-1|-
TGTGCCAGCAGCTTAAGGGGCACTGAGCAGTTCTTC
CASSLRGTEQFF
>TRBV21-1|-|TRBJ2-1|-
TGTGCCAGCAGCAAAGTACAACGATTTGAGTTCTTC
CASSKVQRFEFF
>TRBV27|-|TRBJ1-2|-
TGTGCCAGCAGTTCCCAACCCCAGGGTTGGTCTGGCTACACCTTC
CASSSQPQGWSGYTF
>TRBV2|TRBD1|TRBJ1-2|-
TGTGCCAGCACCCCTTCGACAGGGCATTATGGCTACACCTTC
CASTPSTGHYGYTF
>TRBV7-9|-|TRBJ1-6|once
TGTGCCAGCAGCTTCGGGGACTCCTATAATTCACCCCTCCACTTT
CASSFGDSYNSPLHF
>TRBV25-1|-|TRBJ2-3|-
TGTGCCAGCAGTACTACAGGGACAAGCACAGATACGCAGTATTTT
CASSTTGTSTDTQYF
>TRBV6-6|-|TRBJ2-7|-
TGTGCCAGCAGTTACTCGATCGGGGGTGCAGGCTACGAGCAGTACTTC
CASSYSIGGAGYEQYF
>TRBV7-9|-|TRBJ1-5|-
TGTGCCAGCAGCACCCGGGACTCCAATCAGCCCCAGCATTTT
CASSTRDSNQPQHF
>TRBV7-9|-|TRBJ1-6|few
TGTGCCAGCAGAAAAGGCTTCAGAGGGGGTGGTCCCCTCCACTTT
CASRKGFRGGGPLHF
>TRBV6-5|-|TRBJ2-1|-
TGTGCCAGCAGTTACTCGACGGGTGAGCAGTTCTTC
CASSYSTGEQFF
>TRBV5-1|-|TRBJ2-2|-
TGCGCCAGCGCTTTGGGCACAGCGAACACCGGGGAGCTGTTTTTT
CASALGTANTGELFF
>TRBV11-2|TRBD1|TRBJ2-3|-
TGTGCCAGCAGCTCGACAGGGTCGGGCGCAGATACGCAGTATTTT
CASSSTGSGADTQYF
>TRBV5-1|TRBD2|TRBJ2-1|-
TGCGCCAGCAGCCACGTCTTGGGACTAGCGGGAGGGTACGGGTCCTACAATGAGCAGTTCTTC
CASSHVLGLAGGYGSYNEQFF
>TRBV13|-|TRBJ2-1|-
TGTGCCAGCAGCTTGACGACAGGAGACAATGAGCAGTTCTTC
CASSLTTGDNEQFF
>TRBV6-5|TRBD1|TRBJ1-3|-
TGTGCCAGCAGTGCAGACAGGGCGGGAGGAAACACCATATATTTT
CASSADRAGGNTIYF
>TRBV2|TRBD1|TRBJ1-2|-
TGTGCCAGCAGCCTTGGACAGGGGGATGGCTACACCTTC
CASSLGQGDGYTF
>TRBV7-9|TRBD1|TRBJ2-5|-
TGTGCCAGCAGCTTAGCGAAAGGGACAGGTAGAGAGACCCAGTACTTC
CASSLAKGTGRETQYF
>TRBV4-1|-|TRBJ1-1|few
TGCGCCAGCAGCCCCCCCTTAGCCCTTAGGACTGAAGCTTTCTTT
CASSPPLALRTEAFF
>TRBV7-2|-|TRBJ2-3|-
TGTGCCAGCAGCCCGAAGAGCCAAAGCACAGATACGCAGTATTTT
CASSPKSQSTDTQYF
>TRBV5-1|TRBD1|TRBJ2-7|-
TGCGCCAGCAGCTTCTCCCTTCTACAGGGGGCTGGGTACGAGCAGTACTTC
CASSFSLLQGAGYEQYF
>TRBV18|TRBD1|TRBJ1-1|-
TGTGCCAGCTCACCGGGAAGACAGGGGGAGAACACTGAAGCTTTCTTT
CASSPGRQGENTEAFF